This entry concerns a single T cell receptor (beta chain). Random hexamers were used to reverse transcribe the RNA input (roughly 0.5 to 1 ug). TCRdb called the immunoSEQ multiplex PCR reads again in MiXCR, with one record for every CDR3 protein. The table has approximately 190,000 distinct CDR3 sequences, approximately 94% seen once. This sample is part of a study of CD8 T cells in Susac syndrome. The germline gives CDR1 GTSNPN, CDR2 SVGIG (reference sequence). The CDR3 totals 14 residues. Trimming left V 4 bases short and J 2 bases short, with 13 bases between. This TCR came from a human donor in good health. The sequenced material came from CD4+ T cells from PBMCs. The rearrangement uses TRBV30 and TRBJ2-3; D call uncertain. The CDR3 coding sequence is TGTGCCTGGACCCGGCGGACGTACACAGATACGCAGTATTTT. It yields the protein CAWTRRTYTDTQYF.